Listed below are T cell receptor beta chains from one sample, sequenced in a study of T cell responses to AZD1222 COVID-19 vaccine. This table comes from immunoSEQ multiplex PCR, and its TCRdb copy is limited to in-frame clones, with some not included. The sample yields roughly 91,000 clones, 70% to 90% seen once. The input for sequencing was peripheral blood, taken on day 0 of AZD1222 vaccination. These TCRs come from an adult in good health. Each CDR3 is given with its conserved first and last residue. Each record gives: J gene, V gene, CDR3 protein.

TRBJ2-2	TRBV3-1/TRBV3-2	CASSQDSGGNEELFF
TRBJ2-7	TRBV5-1	CASSSHVGGLVMSEQYF
TRBJ1-5	TRBV9	CASSVVGNRGSYSNQPQHF
TRBJ1-5	TRBV19	CASNYGTVNQPQHF
TRBJ2-1	TRBV3-1/TRBV3-2	CASSQDLLGTSGTLYNEQFF
TRBJ1-2	TRBV19	CASSIMGDSYGYTF
TRBJ2-2	TRBV19	CASSIDGAAGELFF
TRBJ1-5	TRBV19	CASSPNLGGSNQPQHF
TRBJ2-3	TRBV7-2	CASSLVPLLAGRTDTQYF
TRBJ1-5	TRBV6-2/TRBV6-3	CASSYSMRGQPQHF
TRBJ2-2	TRBV7-9	CASSSNSGRAIGELFF
TRBJ1-2	TRBV5-4	CASSPQTLYGYTF
TRBJ1-1	TRBV5-5	CASSHGPPGGRAFF
TRBJ2-1	TRBV11-1	CASSLAGNHNEQFF
TRBJ1-5	TRBV24-1	CATSDGAGGGQPQHF
TRBJ1-1	TRBV5-1	CASSKTDRVGTEAFF
TRBJ2-7	TRBV15	CATSSIGTGASYEQYF
TRBJ2-3	TRBV3-1/TRBV3-2	CASSQRDASTDTQYF
TRBJ2-2	TRBV4-1	CASSQEQGGTGELFF
TRBJ2-4	TRBV2	CASSQRGGWDVKNIQYF
TRBJ1-2	TRBV7-2	CASSLDRQDYGYTF
TRBJ2-5	TRBV6-1	CASSEAESGGPNQETQYF
TRBJ1-2	TRBV11-3	CASSGRGPYGYTF
TRBJ1-1	TRBV12-3/TRBV12-4	CASSLMGAAEAFF
TRBJ1-6	TRBV7-8	CASSSTGGGSPLHF
TRBJ1-4	TRBV7-9	CASSLVAGAGEKLFF
TRBJ2-5	TRBV5-6	CASSLQVETQYF
TRBJ2-2	TRBV7-2	CASSSRSGGNTGELFF
TRBJ2-3	TRBV5-4	CASSLDRVGTDTQYF
TRBJ1-2	TRBV29-1	CSVEDAGGKGYTF
TRBJ2-5	TRBV4-1	CASSPLAVQETQYF
TRBJ1-6	TRBV6-4	CASSDQGGNSPLHF
TRBJ2-2	TRBV6-2/TRBV6-3	CASSYPTGELFF
TRBJ2-3	TRBV3-1/TRBV3-2	CASSHRTDTQYF
TRBJ1-1	TRBV18	CASSLDREAFF
TRBJ1-4	TRBV25-1	CASSSDRGANEKLFF
TRBJ1-3	TRBV3-1/TRBV3-2	CASSHQPSGNTIYF
TRBJ2-3	TRBV3-1/TRBV3-2	CASSPPLGGQGTQYF
TRBJ1-5	TRBV7-2	CASSTTGGTGLQPQHF
TRBJ2-3	TRBV4-2	CASSPRQGRTDTQYF
TRBJ2-7	TRBV2	CASGGFLVSYEQYF
TRBJ1-6	TRBV5-5	CASSVGQGVYNSPLHF
TRBJ2-2	TRBV19	CASSGGTGIAGELFF
TRBJ2-5	TRBV5-4	CASSTKSGDQETQYF